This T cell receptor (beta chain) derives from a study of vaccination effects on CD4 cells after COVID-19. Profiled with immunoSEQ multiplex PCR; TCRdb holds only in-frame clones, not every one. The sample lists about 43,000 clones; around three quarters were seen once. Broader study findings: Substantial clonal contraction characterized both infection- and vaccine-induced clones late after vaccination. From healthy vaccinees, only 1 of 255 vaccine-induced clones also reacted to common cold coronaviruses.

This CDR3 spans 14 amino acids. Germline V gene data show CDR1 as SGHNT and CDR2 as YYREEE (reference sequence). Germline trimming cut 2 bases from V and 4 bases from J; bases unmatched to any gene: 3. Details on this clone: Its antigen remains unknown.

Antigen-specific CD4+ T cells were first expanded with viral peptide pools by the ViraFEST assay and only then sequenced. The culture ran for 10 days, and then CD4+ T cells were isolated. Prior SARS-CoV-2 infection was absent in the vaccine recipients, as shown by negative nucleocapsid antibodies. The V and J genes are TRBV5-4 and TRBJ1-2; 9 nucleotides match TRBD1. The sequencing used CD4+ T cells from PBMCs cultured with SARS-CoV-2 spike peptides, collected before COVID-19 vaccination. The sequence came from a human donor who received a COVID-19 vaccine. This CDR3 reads CASSFGQGIYGYTF. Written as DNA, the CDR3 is TGTGCCAGCAGCTTCGGACAGGGGATCTATGGCTACACCTTC.